The T cell receptor (beta chain) under discussion was sequenced for a study of T-cell memory formation after mild COVID-19 (dated by TCRdb to the early 2020s). Turning to the overall study: Most TCR sequence clusters were specific to one of the two donors. In two donors, T-cell clones that expanded and contracted after mild COVID-19 were followed by sequencing TCRalpha and TCRbeta repertoires longitudinally. Two young, previously healthy adult volunteers made up the cohort, one male and one female. What the authors observed across the whole study: Clones contracting from day 15 to 85 had balanced CD4/CD8 phenotypes, while a second wave expanding from day 15 to 37 was biased towards CD4+. SARS-CoV-2 specificity of the second-wave clones peaking on day 37 was not confirmed. Contracting CD4+ clones were located mainly in the CM and EM memory subsets, whereas CD8+ clones were found to be enriched in EMRA. The detection of some responding clones in pre-infection memory suggests that pre-existing cross-reactive memory T cells joined the SARS-CoV-2 response. Only a couple of mild cases were covered in the study, and larger cohorts including severe cases with pre-infection samples were considered necessary.

Including the terminal cysteine and phenylalanine, the CDR3 comprises 13 residues. The kept DNA is CDR3 alone, 39 bases in frame from the first base. V is shortened by 7 bases, J by 3 bases, and the region joining them spans 13 bases. From the germline V gene (reference sequence), CDR1 is MNHNY and CDR2 is SVGAGI. TCRdb shows the sequencer as Illumina NovaSeq 6000. TCRalpha and TCRbeta cDNA libraries were built by 5'RACE with constant-segment primers, adding sample barcodes and unique molecular identifiers. RNA was extracted from every sample with Trizol reagent. The libraries were amplified in two PCR steps, and the second step added a second sample barcode and Illumina TruSeq adapters. Libraries were sequenced on an Illumina NovaSeq with 2 x 150 bp paired-end reads. From the authors' description of their analysis: Reads were demultiplexed and collapsed into UMI-guided consensus sequences with migec v1.2.7. Using mixcr v2.1.11, UMI consensuses were aligned to TRA and TRB V and J templates and then assembled into clonotypes. A clonotype was counted as expanded or contracted only when both edgeR and NoisET called the clonotype significant, with the noise models trained on biological replicates. For edgeR calls, a false discovery rate-adjusted p below 0.01 and a log2 fold-change threshold of 1 were applied. As an exploratory analysis of dynamics, max-normalized trajectories of the 1000 most abundant clonotypes were examined with PCA combined with hierarchical clustering. Each responding clone was given a CD4 or CD8 phenotype based on the CD4+ and CD8+ repertoires, which had been sequenced separately. TCRdb trimmed public reads at Q25 via fastp, called clones via MiXCR and kept in-frame beta chains. Entries are consolidated by CDR3 protein sequence, retaining the most common genes and DNA. TCRdb, rather than the study authors, made the V and J calls. The table for this sample lists roughly 340,000 distinct CDR3 sequences; roughly 20% of them were counted only once. The ten largest clonotypes hold over 20% of the sample.

Ficoll-Paque density gradient centrifugation was used to isolate PBMCs. On this clonotype itself: What this receptor recognizes is not known. No base qualities exist here, and no much larger clone lies one base off it.

The chain is encoded by TRBV6-6 joined to TRBJ2-7; TRBD2 might be the D gene, on 5 matching bases. The sample comprised PBMCs or a T cell subset sorted from them (not recorded which). This sequence originates from a man younger than 35 who had mild COVID-19 (a few samples of this study predate the infection). The sample titles of this study are shuffled in the database, so cell type and time point are left out; the donor was told from shared clones. The nucleotide sequence is TGTGCCAGCACTGGGCAGAGCGGCTACGAGCAGTACTTC. Translated, this gives CASTGQSGYEQYF.